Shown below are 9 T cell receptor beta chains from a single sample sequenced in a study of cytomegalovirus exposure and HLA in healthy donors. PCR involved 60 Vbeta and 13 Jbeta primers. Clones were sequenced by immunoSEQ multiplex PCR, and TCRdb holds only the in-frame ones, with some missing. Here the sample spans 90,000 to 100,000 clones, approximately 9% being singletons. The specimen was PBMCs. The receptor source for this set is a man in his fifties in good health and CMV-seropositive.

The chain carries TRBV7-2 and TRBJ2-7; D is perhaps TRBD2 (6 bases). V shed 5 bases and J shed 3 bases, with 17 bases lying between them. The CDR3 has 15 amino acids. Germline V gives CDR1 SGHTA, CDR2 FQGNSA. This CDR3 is CASSLPLAGYYEQYF. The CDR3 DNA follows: TGTGCCAGCAGCCTACCGCTGGCGGGGTACTACGAGCAGTACTTC.

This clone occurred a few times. The CDR3 spells CASSYSIEGARGYTF. As DNA, the CDR3 is TGTGCCAGCAGTTACTCGATTGAGGGGGCGCGGGGCTACACCTTC. The chain has TRBV6-5 and TRBJ1-2; 7 nucleotides match TRBD1. CDR1 and CDR2 (germline): MNHEY, SVGAGI. V lost 0 bases, J lost 8 bases, and 9 bases stayed unmatched. This CDR3 is built from 15 residues.

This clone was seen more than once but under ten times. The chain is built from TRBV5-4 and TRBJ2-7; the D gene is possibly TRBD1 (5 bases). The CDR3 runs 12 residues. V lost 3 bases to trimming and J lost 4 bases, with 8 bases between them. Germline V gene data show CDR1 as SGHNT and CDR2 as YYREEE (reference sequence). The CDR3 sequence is CASSSGQYEQYF. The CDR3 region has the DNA TGTGCCAGCAGCTCCGGACAATACGAGCAGTACTTC.

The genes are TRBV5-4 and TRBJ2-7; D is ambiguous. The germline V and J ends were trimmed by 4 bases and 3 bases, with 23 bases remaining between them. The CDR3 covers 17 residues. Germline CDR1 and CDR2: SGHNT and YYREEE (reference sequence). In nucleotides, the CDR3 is TGTGCCAGCAGCCCCCGGCCCCATCCTAGTCCCGGCTACGAGCAGTACTTC. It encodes CASSPRPHPSPGYEQYF.

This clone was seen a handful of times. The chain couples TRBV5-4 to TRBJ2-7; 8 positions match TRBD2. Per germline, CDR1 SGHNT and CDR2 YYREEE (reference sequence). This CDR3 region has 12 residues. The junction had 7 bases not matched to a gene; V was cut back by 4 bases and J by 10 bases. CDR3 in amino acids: CASSPGTSHQYF. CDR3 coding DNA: TGTGCCAGCAGCCCCGGGACTAGTCATCAGTACTTC. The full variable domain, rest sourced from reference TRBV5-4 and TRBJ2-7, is ETGVTQSPTHLIKTRGQQVTLRCSSQSGHNTVSWYQQALGQGPQFIFQYYREEENGRGNFPPRFSGLQFPNYSSELNVNALELDDSALYLCASSPGTSHQYFGPGTRLTVT.

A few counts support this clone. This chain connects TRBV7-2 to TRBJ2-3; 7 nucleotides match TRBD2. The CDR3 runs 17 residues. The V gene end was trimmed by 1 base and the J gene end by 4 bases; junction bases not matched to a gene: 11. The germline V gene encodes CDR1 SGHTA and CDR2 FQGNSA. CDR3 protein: CASSLVLGGSVADTQYF. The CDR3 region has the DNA TGTGCCAGCAGCTTAGTGTTGGGCGGGAGCGTGGCAGATACGCAGTATTTT.

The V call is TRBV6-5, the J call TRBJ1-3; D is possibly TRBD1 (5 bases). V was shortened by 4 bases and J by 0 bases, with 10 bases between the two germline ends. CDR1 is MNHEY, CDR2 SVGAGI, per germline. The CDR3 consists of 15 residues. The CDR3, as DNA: TGTGCCAGCAGTTTTCAGGGTTTCTCTGGAAACACCATATATTTT. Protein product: CASSFQGFSGNTIYF.

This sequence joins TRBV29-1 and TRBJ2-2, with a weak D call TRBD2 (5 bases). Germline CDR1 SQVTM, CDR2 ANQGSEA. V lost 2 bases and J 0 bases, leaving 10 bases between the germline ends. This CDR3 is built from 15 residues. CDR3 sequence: CSVESGLSNTGELFF. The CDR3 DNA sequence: TGCAGCGTTGAAAGCGGACTCTCGAACACCGGGGAGCTGTTTTTT.

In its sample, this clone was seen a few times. The CDR3 protein is CASSLEHSGNTIYF. The DNA for the CDR3 is TGTGCCAGCAGTTTAGAACACTCTGGAAACACCATATATTTT. V is TRBV28 and J is TRBJ1-3; D is unclear. V was clipped by 2 bases and J by 0 bases, with 5 bases between them. In germline, CDR1 is MDHEN, CDR2 SYDVKM. The CDR3 totals 14 residues.